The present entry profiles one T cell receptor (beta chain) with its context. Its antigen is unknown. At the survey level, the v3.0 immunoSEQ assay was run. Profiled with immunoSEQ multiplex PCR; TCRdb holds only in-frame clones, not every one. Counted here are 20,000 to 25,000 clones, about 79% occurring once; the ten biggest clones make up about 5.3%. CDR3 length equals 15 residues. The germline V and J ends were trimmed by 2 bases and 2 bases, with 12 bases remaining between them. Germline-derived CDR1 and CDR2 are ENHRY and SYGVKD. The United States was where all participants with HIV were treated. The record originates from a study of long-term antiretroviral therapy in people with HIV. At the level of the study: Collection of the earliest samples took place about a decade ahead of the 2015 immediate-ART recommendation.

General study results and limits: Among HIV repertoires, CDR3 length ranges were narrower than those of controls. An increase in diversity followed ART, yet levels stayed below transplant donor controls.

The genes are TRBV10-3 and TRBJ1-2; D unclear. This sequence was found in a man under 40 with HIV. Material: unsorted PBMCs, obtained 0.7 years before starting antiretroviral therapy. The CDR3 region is CAISEEENWNYGYTF. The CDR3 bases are TGTGCCATCAGTGAGGAGGAGAACTGGAACTATGGCTACACCTTC.